This entry describes one TCR beta chain. The clone's antigen remains unknown. Within one base of it there is no much larger clone, and no base qualities were kept. Blood from healthy controls was obtained either from healthy volunteers or as purchased buffy coats. Healthy control blood was separated into PBMCs by Ficoll density gradient and cryopreserved, and patient PBMCs were collected both before and after transplant. The sample is drawn from a study of Tregs in tolerant kidney transplant recipients (dated by TCRdb to 2018 to 2020). Study-wide context: Additional Treg samples were obtained from a 3-day mixed lymphocyte reaction with belatacept, in some cases followed by a roughly 5-day donor restimulation, before recipient CD4+CD25+CD127- cells were sorted. Antibodies distinguished recipient from donor cells when sorting primary belatacept mixed lymphocyte reaction cultures. TCRbeta repertoire sequencing was used in a few healthy controls to compare several ways of expanding Tregs specific for an allogeneic donor. The study applied TCRbeta sequencing to find donor-specific regulatory T cells before combined kidney and bone marrow transplantation and then followed those same cells after transplant. Overall results and qualifications from the work: Expanding Tregs with activated donor B cells appeared to identify the most biologically relevant and donor-specific TCRbeta repertoire. The study was limited by small patient numbers, and the findings need validation in larger populations and under other immunosuppression protocols. Biological reproducibility was not examined directly, but technical replication error appeared to be minimal.

For TCRbeta CDR3 sequencing, genomic DNA was extracted from sorted cells using the QIAGEN DNeasy Blood and Tissue Kit. High-throughput TCRbeta CDR3 sequencing was carried out commercially through immunoSEQ, with PCR amplification with bias correction and internal controls included. The source study handled its data this way. Unique productive TCRbeta sequences were defined by CDR3 nucleotide sequence where primers matched, and otherwise by CDR3 amino acid sequence together with Vbeta and Jbeta genes. Sequences were defined as donor-reactive when expanded at least 5-fold in CFSE-low cells versus unstimulated cells and present at a frequency of at least 0.01% in CFSE-low cells. Repertoire divergence was quantified by Jensen-Shannon divergence calculated from the top 100 TCRbeta sequences ranked by frequency. For samples with multiple sequencing runs, sorting error was corrected in each run separately before the runs were combined. This is the immuneACCESS table as TCRdb keeps it, with only in-frame sequences that have V and J called. A part of the clones is gone; compared with another copy, unresolved V genes explain less than half, and the rest is unexplained. D and trimming come from the DNA, and the V and J calls and clone size come from that table. This sample gives approximately 44,000 clones in total; roughly 95% of them show up just once. The leading ten clones occupy about 0.41% of the sample.

The germline V gene yields ENHRY for CDR1 and SYGVKD for CDR2. The CDR3 spans 12 residues, from the cysteine through the phenylalanine. The retained sequence is limited to the CDR3, 36 bases, with the frame set at the first base. Trimming accounts for 6 bases at V and 4 bases at J, while the number of junction bases matched to no gene is 1. The receptor chain draws on TRBV10-3 and TRBJ1-1, with 8 middle bases fitting TRBD1. This clonotype originated in a human donor in good health. Sequencing was done on a sample of Tregs from blood cultured with allogeneic cells. The nucleotide sequence is given as TGTGCCATCAGCACAGGGGGCACTGAAGCTTTCTTT. The resulting protein is CAISTGGTEAFF.